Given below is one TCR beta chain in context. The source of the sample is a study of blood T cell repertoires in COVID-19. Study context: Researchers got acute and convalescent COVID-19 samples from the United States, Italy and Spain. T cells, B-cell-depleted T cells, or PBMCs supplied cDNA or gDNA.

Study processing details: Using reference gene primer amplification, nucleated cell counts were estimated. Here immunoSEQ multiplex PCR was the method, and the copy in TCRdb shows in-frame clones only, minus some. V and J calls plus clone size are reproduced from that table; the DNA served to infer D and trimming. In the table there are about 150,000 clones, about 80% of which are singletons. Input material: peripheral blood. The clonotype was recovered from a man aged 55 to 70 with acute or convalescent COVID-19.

CDR3 sequence (DNA): TGTGCCAGCAGCCCTAGCGGGGGGCCCTACGAGCAGTACTTC. Its translation: CASSPSGGPYEQYF. The V call is TRBV7-2, the J call TRBJ2-7; 11 positions match TRBD2. The ends lost 5 bases at V and 2 bases at J; junction bases unmatched: 2. CDR3 length: 14 amino acids. CDR1 is SGHTA and CDR2 is FQGNSA in the germline V gene.